This TCR beta chain is from a study of identical twins. V dropped 0 bases and J dropped 6 bases, with 15 bases sitting between them. The germline gives CDR1 LGHNA, CDR2 YSLEER. The CDR3 is 16 residues long. Each cDNA held unique molecular identifiers, and template switching gave it a universal primer site. Each CDR3 protein is one row after TCRdb ran MiXCR on the 5' RACE reads. This table holds roughly 720,000 distinct CDR3 sequences, 18% found once. This clonotype occurred many times. The same sample was also used in a study of T cells expressing NK-cell markers. From that study: Among the eight sequenced donors, seven tested HCMV-seropositive and one tested seronegative.

The chain joins TRBV4-3 to TRBJ2-1, with D possibly TRBD1 on 6 matching bases. Sequencing was carried out using PBMCs. The sequence was collected from a woman between 18 and 29 years old in good health. The CDR3: CASSQDGQPGVNEQFF. CDR3 coding DNA: TGCGCCAGCAGCCAAGACGGACAGCCTGGGGTCAATGAGCAGTTCTTC.